What follows are 21 T cell receptor beta chains derived from one specimen sequenced in a study of human T cells and chemical hapten exposure. TCRdb used MiXCR to reprocess the RACE reads, holding one entry per CDR3 protein. In the table there are around 110,000 distinct CDR3 sequences, 12% of which are singletons. As to time point: patch test 1, 2 weeks after DPC sensitization. Stated treatment: therapeutic diphenylcyclopropenone sensitization with weekly scalp DPC. Source: whole blood, taken in connection with sensitization to the hapten diphenylcyclopropenone (DPC). The receptors come from a woman aged 45-60 years with alopecia areata. Some clones in this sample may be carry-over from other donors' samples.

This clonotype was detected only once. A read error may explain this, as a much larger clone is one base away. The chain joins TRBV24-1 to TRBJ1-2; tentatively, D is TRBD1 (5 bases). This CDR3 region has 15 residues. CDR1 is KGHDR, CDR2 SFDVKD, per germline. V lost 9 bases and J 0 bases, leaving 16 bases between the germline ends. CDR3 loop: CATADSRTANYGYTF. In DNA form, the CDR3 reads TGTGCCACCGCAGACAGTCGCACAGCTAACTATGGCTACACCTTC.

The rearrangement joins TRBV6-5 to TRBJ1-2; tentatively, D is TRBD1 (5 bases). The germline CDR1 and CDR2 sequences are MNHEY and SVGAGI. The CDR3 length is 15 residues. V dropped 6 bases and J dropped 4 bases, with 18 bases sitting between them. The CDR3 bases are TGTGCCAGCAGCGCTAAACGGACATGGGGCTATGGCTACACCTTC. This encodes CASSAKRTWGYGYTF.

The J gene is TRBJ2-7, the V gene TRBV6-5, with D possibly TRBD1 on 6 matching bases. Per germline, CDR1 MNHEY and CDR2 SVGAGI. The length of the CDR3 is 14 residues. V was clipped by 2 bases and J by 2 bases, with 10 bases between them. CDR3 DNA sequence: TGTGCCAGCAGTTACGCCAGGGGTGCCTACGAGCAGTACTTC. This codes for CASSYARGAYEQYF.

Here the CDR3 reads CASSFVGSGYTF. The CDR3 nucleotides are TGTGCCAGCAGCTTTGTTGGGTCTGGCTACACCTTC. The genes are TRBV5-5 and TRBJ1-2; the D is unclear. The germline V gene has CDR1 SGHKS and CDR2 YYEKEE (reference sequence). V gave up 2 bases and J gave up 7 bases, with 9 bases separating them. The CDR3 is made up of 12 amino acids.

The V call is TRBV7-2, the J call TRBJ2-4; D not certain. Germline lookup yields CDR1 SGHTA and CDR2 FQGNSA. This CDR3 is 14 amino acids long. V gave up 2 bases and J gave up 3 bases, with 8 bases separating them. The CDR3 coding sequence is TGTGCCAGCAGCTTACAGCGAATCAAAAACATTCAGTACTTC. Its protein product is CASSLQRIKNIQYF.

This clonotype has more than one count but fewer than ten. The chain carries TRBV11-2 and TRBJ2-4, with no clear D. Trimming took 5 bases from V and 9 from J, leaving 17 bases between them. Germline assignment: CDR1 SGHAT and CDR2 FQNNGV. The CDR3 covers 14 residues. The CDR3 sequence is CASSLRVGVPIQYF. DNA for the CDR3: TGTGCCAGCAGCCTCCGCGTGGGCGTTCCCATTCAGTACTTC.

This clonotype was observed a handful of times. The chain couples TRBV27 to TRBJ1-1; D might be TRBD1 (6 bases). Trimming stripped 6 bases from V and 6 bases from J, with 8 bases between. The V gene's germline CDR1 is MNHEY and CDR2 SMNVEV (reference sequence). The CDR3 has 11 residues. The CDR3 sequence: CASSEGAEAFF. The CDR3 DNA is TGTGCCAGCAGCGAGGGGGCTGAAGCTTTCTTT.

V usage is TRBV19 and J usage is TRBJ2-5; the D gene is possibly TRBD2 (6 bases). The CDR3 runs to 16 residues. V dropped 3 bases and J dropped 5 bases, with 19 bases sitting between them. The germline CDR1 and CDR2 sequences are LNHDA and SQIVND (reference sequence). The DNA for the CDR3 is TGTGCCAGTAGTATTACGTGGGAGGCATTAGGCGAGACCCAGTACTTC. Its protein is CASSITWEALGETQYF.

The V call is TRBV5-6, the J call TRBJ1-1, with D unresolved. The CDR3 length is 12 residues. Germline V lookup: CDR1 SGHDT, CDR2 YYEEEE. V was clipped by 0 bases and J by 10 bases, with 10 bases between them. The CDR3 loop reads CASSLGFVGAFF. In DNA form, the CDR3 reads TGTGCCAGCAGCTTGGGCTTCGTGGGAGCTTTCTTT. The whole variable domain, filled in from reference TRBV5-6 and TRBJ1-1, reads DAGVTQSPTHLIKTRGQQVTLRCSPKSGHDTVSWYQQALGQGPQFIFQYYEEEERQRGNFPDRFSGHQFPNYSSELNVNALLLGDSALYLCASSLGFVGAFFGQGTRLTVV.

This clonotype was counted ten times or more. V and J are TRBV5-1 and TRBJ1-1, with 7 bases aligning to TRBD1. This CDR3 region has 15 residues. Germline values: CDR1 SGHRS, CDR2 YFSETQ. Trimming removed 3 bases from V and 5 bases from J; junction bases left unmatched: 10. Here the CDR3 DNA reads TGCGCCAGCAGCTCCCGACAGGGAGGGGGGACTGAAGCTTTCTTT. It translates to CASSSRQGGGTEAFF.

The chain has TRBV9 and TRBJ1-3; D is undetermined. Germline assignment: CDR1 SGDLS and CDR2 YYNGEE. The CDR3 has 12 residues. Trimming removed 3 bases at V and 0 bases at J, with 1 base between. CDR3 in DNA: TGTGCCAGCAGCGGCTCTGGAAACACCATATATTTT. Translated: CASSGSGNTIYF.

This clonotype was seen a few times. The genes are TRBV12-3 or TRBV12-4 and TRBJ1-1; D remains ambiguous. CDR3 length equals 12 residues. The V end was cut by 2 bases, the J end by 4 bases, with 5 bases between. The CDR3 nucleotides read TGTGCCAGCAGTTTATTACTCACTGAAGCTTTCTTT. This encodes CASSLLLTEAFF.

In its sample, this clonotype was seen a few times. The chain carries TRBV6-5 and TRBJ2-7; tentative D call: TRBD2 (6 bases). Trimming left V 0 bases short and J 0 bases short, with 12 bases between. Germline V gene sequence: CDR1 MNHEY, CDR2 SVGAGI. This CDR3 spans 16 amino acids. CDR3 nucleotides: TGTGCCAGCAGTTACTCGGGGGGACTCCTCTCCTACGAGCAGTACTTC. Translation: CASSYSGGLLSYEQYF.

V is TRBV9 and J is TRBJ2-1, with D maybe TRBD2 (6 bases). The CDR3 runs 14 residues. In germline, CDR1 is SGDLS, CDR2 YYNGEE. V was cut by 1 base and J by 6 bases, with 11 bases left in between. CDR3: CASSVLAGINEQFF. In DNA form, the CDR3 reads TGTGCCAGCAGCGTACTCGCGGGGATCAATGAGCAGTTCTTC.

This clonotype has more than one count but fewer than ten. This sequence joins TRBV27 and TRBJ2-5; D possibly corresponds to TRBD1 (5 bases). Per germline, CDR1 MNHEY and CDR2 SMNVEV (reference sequence). The V end was cut by 6 bases, the J end by 5 bases, with 16 bases between. This CDR3 contains 14 residues. The CDR3 loop reads CASREDSRRETQYF. The CDR3 nucleotides are TGTGCCAGCAGGGAAGACAGCCGCAGGGAGACCCAGTACTTC.

This clonotype was detected many times. The V gene is TRBV6-2 or TRBV6-3, the J gene TRBJ1-1; the D is unclear. This CDR3 region has 14 residues. The germline V gene has CDR1 MNHEY and CDR2 SVGEGT. Trimming removed 3 bases at V and 6 bases at J, with 14 bases between. CDR3 nucleotide sequence: TGTGCCAGCAGTTATCTTCAATCCATCCCTGAAGCTTTCTTT. The encoded protein is CASSYLQSIPEAFF.

The chain has TRBV2 and TRBJ2-3; D remains ambiguous. V lost 3 bases to trimming and J lost 4 bases, with 17 bases between them. Germline CDR1 is SNHLY and CDR2 is FYNNEI. This CDR3 is 16 amino acids long. CDR3 in amino acids: CASSELAALTSDTQYF. The CDR3 nucleotides read TGTGCCAGCAGTGAGTTGGCGGCCCTCACCTCAGATACGCAGTATTTT.

The gene calls are TRBV28 and TRBJ1-1; perhaps TRBD1 as D (6 bases). Trimming removed 8 bases from V and 6 bases from J, with 16 bases in between. Per germline, CDR1 MDHEN and CDR2 SYDVKM. CDR3 length equals 13 residues. The CDR3: CASYRTGTAEAFF. Written as DNA, the CDR3 is TGTGCCAGCTATAGAACAGGGACGGCTGAAGCTTTCTTT.

A few counts support this clonotype. This chain links TRBV7-2 with TRBJ1-6; D is unresolved. The V end lost 1 base, the J end lost 13 bases, and 11 bases lay between the germline ends. From germline, CDR1 is SGHTA and CDR2 FQGNSA. CDR3 length equals 13 residues. The CDR3: CASSLGTGLPLHF. In DNA form, the CDR3 reads TGTGCCAGCAGCTTAGGGACCGGGTTGCCCCTCCACTTT.

This chain uses TRBV6-1 with TRBJ1-1; 7 nucleotides agree with TRBD1. The CDR3 covers 15 residues. V gave up 11 bases and J gave up 3 bases; unmatched junction bases: 15. Germline V gene data show CDR1 as MNHNS and CDR2 as SASEGT. In DNA, the CDR3 is TGTGCCGGCGTAGACACAGGGGATTCGGACACTGAAGCTTTCTTT. Protein sequence: CAGVDTGDSDTEAFF.

The CDR3 DNA reads TGTGCCAGCAGTTCTGAAGGCAGGGGGATAGAGACCCAGTACTTC. Residues: CASSSEGRGIETQYF. The rearrangement links TRBV12-3 or TRBV12-4 to TRBJ2-5, with TRBD1 identical over 7 bases. The CDR3 covers 15 residues. V lost 4 bases and J lost 4; bases outside the gene matches: 9.